The 25 T cell receptor beta chains given below trace back to one sample, sequenced in a study of OX40 agonist ivuxolimab in advanced cancers. Clones were read by immunoSEQ multiplex PCR, and TCRdb kept only the in-frame ones, dropping some. The sample carries under 65,000 clones, approximately 90% recorded once. The material was CD4+ or CD8+ T cells sorted from blood, obtained in a trial of the OX40 agonist ivuxolimab. These receptors all come from an adult with an advanced solid tumor such as melanoma, head and neck, liver or kidney cancer.

V usage is TRBV19 and J usage is TRBJ2-3; 9 bases match TRBD2. Germline V gives CDR1 LNHDA, CDR2 SQIVND (reference sequence). The CDR3 has 18 amino acids. The trim removed 1 base at V and 6 bases at J, leaving 14 bases unmatched. CDR3 sequence: CASSIAPVAGGPWDTQYF. CDR3 DNA sequence: TGTGCCAGTAGTATAGCCCCTGTGGCGGGGGGGCCTTGGGATACGCAGTATTTT.

This clone was observed a single time. CDR3 region: CAWSIQETQYF. Written as DNA, the CDR3 is TGTGCCTGGAGTATCCAAGAGACCCAGTACTTC. The chain combines TRBV30 with TRBJ2-5; D uncertain. The CDR3 totals 11 residues. CDR1 is GTSNPN and CDR2 is SVGIG in the germline V gene (reference sequence). The V end lost 2 bases, the J end lost 1 base, and 2 bases lay between the germline ends.

J is TRBJ2-7 and V is TRBV25-1, with TRBD1 matching over 10 bases. This CDR3 has 14 amino acids. V was clipped by 4 bases and J by 2 bases; unmatched bases: 2. Germline V lookup: CDR1 MGHDK, CDR2 SYGVNS. The CDR3 here is CASSVGTGAYEQYF. The CDR3 DNA reads TGTGCCAGCAGTGTTGGGACAGGGGCCTACGAGCAGTACTTC.

The chain employs TRBV9 and TRBJ1-3; 8 nucleotides line up with TRBD1. V dropped 5 bases and J dropped 0; count of bases not matched to a gene: 1. CDR3 length equals 14 residues. The germline gives CDR1 SGDLS, CDR2 YYNGEE. CDR3 nucleotides: TGTGCCAGCAGTGACAGGGGCTCTGGAAACACCATATATTTT. It is translated as CASSDRGSGNTIYF.

This clone is a singleton in its sample. The chain carries TRBV27 and TRBJ2-7, with unresolved D. The CDR3 covers 15 residues. Trimming pared 5 bases from V and 1 base from J, leaving 15 bases between. Germline V lookup: CDR1 MNHEY, CDR2 SMNVEV (reference sequence). The CDR3 sequence: CASSINPRVSYEQYF. CDR3 sequence (DNA): TGTGCCAGCAGTATAAACCCTAGGGTGTCCTACGAGCAGTACTTC.

This chain connects TRBV27 to TRBJ2-7; TRBD1 matches at 9 bases. Per the germline V gene, CDR1 is MNHEY and CDR2 is SMNVEV (reference sequence). V lost 3 bases, J lost 3 bases, and 6 bases stayed unmatched. This CDR3 spans 15 amino acids. The CDR3: CASSFSGTGIYEQYF. Written as DNA, the CDR3 is TGTGCCAGCAGTTTTTCCGGGACAGGGATCTACGAGCAGTACTTC.

The V gene is TRBV5-6, the J gene TRBJ2-2, with 7 bases lining up with TRBD1. V dropped 4 bases and J dropped 4; count of bases not matched to a gene: 10. The germline CDR1 and CDR2 sequences are SGHDT and YYEEEE. This CDR3 is 16 amino acids long. The CDR3 loop reads CASSAPGQLLTGELFF. DNA of the CDR3: TGTGCCAGCAGCGCGCCGGGACAGCTACTCACCGGGGAGCTGTTTTTT.

V usage is TRBV27 and J usage is TRBJ2-4; 10 bases line up with TRBD2. V trimming: 6 bases; J trimming: 6 bases; junction bases outside the gene matches: 8. The CDR3 is 15 residues long. CDR1 and CDR2 (germline): MNHEY, SMNVEV (reference sequence). The CDR3 protein is CASSSSGGPGNIQYF. The CDR3, as DNA: TGTGCCAGCAGCAGTAGCGGGGGGCCAGGAAACATTCAGTACTTC.

The rearrangement links TRBV11-2 to TRBJ2-4, with no clear D. CDR3 length equals 16 residues. Germline loops: CDR1 SGHAT, CDR2 FQNNGV. V was clipped by 1 base and J by 6 bases, with 16 bases between them. DNA of the CDR3: TGTGCCAGCAGCTTAGCGCACAGTCCAGGCGGAAACATTCAGTACTTC. Translating gives CASSLAHSPGGNIQYF.

The chain joins TRBV15 to TRBJ2-7; D ambiguous. The CDR3 runs to 11 residues. CDR1 LNHNV and CDR2 YYDKDF come from the germline V gene (reference sequence). V lost 6 bases and J lost 4, with 7 bases in between. The CDR3 nucleotides read TGTGCCACCAGTCAGAGTTACGAGCAGTACTTC. Translating it yields CATSQSYEQYF.

V usage is TRBV27 and J usage is TRBJ2-7; D possibly corresponds to TRBD1 (5 bases). The CDR3 contains 14 residues. The ends were cut back, 6 bases at V and 3 bases at J, with 15 bases in the middle. CDR1 is MNHEY and CDR2 is SMNVEV in the germline V gene (reference sequence). CDR3 protein: CASSEFRVGYEQYF. CDR3 DNA: TGTGCCAGCAGCGAGTTCAGGGTAGGCTACGAGCAGTACTTC.

The chain has TRBV27 and TRBJ2-7; 8 bases line up with TRBD1. Unmatched junction bases numbered 9, after V lost 5 bases and J lost 3 bases. CDR1 is MNHEY, CDR2 SMNVEV, per germline (reference sequence). There are 15 residues in the CDR3. The CDR3 DNA sequence: TGTGCCAGCAGTCCAACAGGGGGGACTTACTACGAGCAGTACTTC. This codes for CASSPTGGTYYEQYF.

V usage is TRBV2 and J usage is TRBJ1-2; D call uncertain. CDR1 SNHLY and CDR2 FYNNEI come from the germline V gene. Trimming pared 7 bases from V and 4 bases from J, leaving 10 bases between. This CDR3 region has 12 residues. This CDR3 reads CASIGGPYGYTF. The CDR3 DNA sequence: TGTGCCAGCATAGGAGGGCCCTATGGCTACACCTTC.

The genes are TRBV5-6 and TRBJ2-5, with 8 bases lining up with TRBD2. This CDR3 comprises 16 residues. V trimming: 4 bases; J trimming: 1 base; junction bases outside the gene matches: 9. Germline V gives CDR1 SGHDT, CDR2 YYEEEE. The CDR3 protein is CASSMTSAILQETQYF. CDR3 DNA: TGTGCCAGCAGCATGACTAGCGCTATTCTCCAAGAGACCCAGTACTTC. Supplemented by reference TRBV5-6 and TRBJ2-5, the full variable domain reads DAGVTQSPTHLIKTRGQQVTLRCSPKSGHDTVSWYQQALGQGPQFIFQYYEEEERQRGNFPDRFSGHQFPNYSSELNVNALLLGDSALYLCASSMTSAILQETQYFGPGTRLLVL.

The gene calls are TRBV5-4 and TRBJ2-5; D might be TRBD2 (5 bases). V lost 0 bases and J lost 2, with 11 bases in between. The CDR3 length is 15 residues. Germline CDR1 and CDR2: SGHNT and YYREEE (reference sequence). In nucleotides, the CDR3 is TGTGCCAGCAGCTTGGAAGGACTGGTACAAGAGACCCAGTACTTC. It codes for CASSLEGLVQETQYF. The full variable domain, rest sourced from reference TRBV5-4 and TRBJ2-5, is ETGVTQSPTHLIKTRGQQVTLRCSSQSGHNTVSWYQQALGQGPQFIFQYYREEENGRGNFPPRFSGLQFPNYSSELNVNALELDDSALYLCASSLEGLVQETQYFGPGTRLLVL.

The V call is TRBV27, the J call TRBJ2-1, with 7 bases fitting TRBD1. The CDR3 sequence is 15 residues long. V shed 4 bases and J 2 bases; nucleotides not matched to a gene: 5. CDR1 and CDR2 (germline): MNHEY, SMNVEV (reference sequence). CDR3 region: CASSSRQGPYNEQFF. The DNA of the CDR3 is TGTGCCAGCAGTTCCCGACAGGGACCCTACAATGAGCAGTTCTTC.

The gene calls are TRBV7-9 and TRBJ2-1; 7 positions match TRBD2. After removal of 5 bases from V and 8 bases from J, the junction contained 3 bases not matched to a gene. This CDR3 contains 12 residues. The germline V gene encodes CDR1 SEHNR and CDR2 FQNEAQ (reference sequence). In DNA, the CDR3 is TGTGCCAGCAGCCGACTAGCCGATGAGCAGTTCTTC. It encodes CASSRLADEQFF.

The CDR3 DNA is TGTGCCAGCAGAGGGGACAGGTTGAGGTCTAACTATGGCTACACCTTC. It codes for CASRGDRLRSNYGYTF. The chain employs TRBV21-1 and TRBJ1-2; no check of the table's D call, TRBD1, against the DNA was made. TRBV21-1 is a listed pseudogene. CDR3 size: 16 residues.

This sequence joins TRBV27 and TRBJ2-5; D remains ambiguous. The V gene's germline CDR1 is MNHEY and CDR2 SMNVEV (reference sequence). CDR3 size: 13 residues. Trimming removed 6 bases at V and 7 bases at J, with 15 bases between. The DNA of the CDR3 is TGTGCCAGCAGCCTCGGCGTACGCGGGACCCAGTACTTC. Encoded protein: CASSLGVRGTQYF.

V is TRBV10-3 and J is TRBJ1-5; tentative D call: TRBD1 (5 bases). Trimming took 2 bases from V and 5 from J, leaving 16 bases between them. The germline CDR1 and CDR2 sequences are ENHRY and SYGVKD. CDR3 length: 16 residues. CDR3 nucleotide sequence: TGTGCCATCAGTGAGCGATTTGAGGCAGGGTATCAGCCCCAGCATTTT. Its translation is CAISERFEAGYQPQHF.

This chain links TRBV29-1 with TRBJ2-7; D might be TRBD2 (7 bases). Germline CDR1 and CDR2: SQVTM and ANQGSEA. V was trimmed by 4 bases and J by 3 bases, leaving 16 bases between them. The CDR3 spans 14 residues. CDR3 residues: CSVAGGARGYEQYF. DNA of the CDR3: TGCAGCGTTGCGGGGGGCGCCAGGGGCTACGAGCAGTACTTC.

V gene TRBV4-1 combines with J gene TRBJ2-7; TRBD1 agrees at 7 bases. CDR1 is MGHRA, CDR2 YSYEKL, per germline. Losses at the gene ends were 0 bases for V and 3 bases for J; bases not matched to a gene: 5. This CDR3 has 15 residues. The CDR3: CASSQDRAGGYEQYF. CDR3 bases: TGCGCCAGCAGCCAAGATCGGGCAGGGGGCTACGAGCAGTACTTC.

The chain's CDR3 is CRPGRGGYTF. The CDR3 bases are TGCAGACCCGGGAGGGGAGGCTACACCTTC. The chain carries TRBV20-1 and TRBJ1-2, with D possibly TRBD1 on 5 matching bases. The CDR3 is 10 residues long. Germline values: CDR1 DFQATT, CDR2 SNEGSKA (reference sequence).

This sequence joins TRBV29-1 and TRBJ1-3; TRBD1 aligns across 7 bases. The CDR3 has 15 residues. V lost 4 bases to trimming and J lost 2 bases; unmatched junction nucleotides: 8. Germline V CDR1 and CDR2: SQVTM, ANQGSEA. The CDR3 protein is CSVVLPDRAGNTIYF. The DNA of the CDR3 is TGCAGCGTTGTTCTGCCCGACAGGGCTGGAAACACCATATATTTT.

This rearrangement joins TRBV20-1 to TRBJ1-3; no clear D gene. Germline assignment: CDR1 DFQATT and CDR2 SNEGSKA (reference sequence). This CDR3 region has 11 residues. The V and J ends lost 3 bases and 7 bases respectively, with 7 bases between them. Here the CDR3 reads CSASRENTIYF. CDR3 bases: TGCAGTGCTAGTAGGGAGAACACCATATATTTT.